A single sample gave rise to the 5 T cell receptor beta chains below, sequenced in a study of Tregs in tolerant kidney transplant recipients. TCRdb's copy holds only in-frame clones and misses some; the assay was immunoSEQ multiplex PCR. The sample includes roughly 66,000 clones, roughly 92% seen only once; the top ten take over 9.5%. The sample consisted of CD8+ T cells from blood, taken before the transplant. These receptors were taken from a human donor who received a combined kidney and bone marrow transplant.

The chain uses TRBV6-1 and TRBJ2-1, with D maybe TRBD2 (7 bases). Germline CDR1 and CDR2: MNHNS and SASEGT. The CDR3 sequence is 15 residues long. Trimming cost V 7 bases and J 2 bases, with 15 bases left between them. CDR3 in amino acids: CASTQGGGPYNEQFF. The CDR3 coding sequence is TGTGCCAGCACCCAAGGGGGGGGCCCCTACAATGAGCAGTTCTTC.

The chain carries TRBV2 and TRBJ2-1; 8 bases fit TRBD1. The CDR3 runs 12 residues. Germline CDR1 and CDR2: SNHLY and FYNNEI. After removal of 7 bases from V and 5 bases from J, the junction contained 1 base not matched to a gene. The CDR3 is CASTGGNNEQFF. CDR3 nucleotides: TGTGCCAGCACAGGGGGCAACAATGAGCAGTTCTTC.

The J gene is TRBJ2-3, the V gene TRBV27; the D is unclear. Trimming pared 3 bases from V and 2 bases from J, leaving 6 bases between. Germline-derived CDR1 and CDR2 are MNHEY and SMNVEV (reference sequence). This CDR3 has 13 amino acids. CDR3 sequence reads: CASSLSLTDTQYF. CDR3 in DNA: TGTGCCAGCAGTTTGAGCCTCACAGATACGCAGTATTTT.

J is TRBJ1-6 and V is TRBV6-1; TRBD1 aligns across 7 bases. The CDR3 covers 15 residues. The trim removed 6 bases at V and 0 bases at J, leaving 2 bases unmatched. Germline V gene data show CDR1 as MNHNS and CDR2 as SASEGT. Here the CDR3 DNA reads TGTGCCAGCAGGGGGGACAGCTCCTATAATTCACCCCTCCACTTT. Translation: CASRGDSSYNSPLHF.

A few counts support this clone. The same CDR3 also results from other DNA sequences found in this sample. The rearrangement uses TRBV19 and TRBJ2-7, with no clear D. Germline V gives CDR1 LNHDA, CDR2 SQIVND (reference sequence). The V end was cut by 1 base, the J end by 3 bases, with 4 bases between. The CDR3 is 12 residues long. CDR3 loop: CASSIGGYEQYF. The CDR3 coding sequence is TGTGCCAGTAGTATAGGCGGCTACGAGCAGTACTTC.